The next 21 T cell receptor beta chains were all read from a single sample in a study of CD8+ T cells in alopecia areata. It was cDNA, reverse transcribed from extracted RNA, that served as the sequencing template. Measured with immunoSEQ multiplex PCR; TCRdb has only the in-frame clones, and not every one. The sample lists approximately 180,000 clones; around 64% were seen once. The sample was CD8+ T cells sorted from blood, taken at week 0. Source of these receptors: a human donor with alopecia areata.

This clone was seen only once. V usage is TRBV27 and J usage is TRBJ2-3, with D possibly being TRBD2 (6 bases). Germline loops: CDR1 MNHEY, CDR2 SMNVEV (reference sequence). V shed 5 bases and J shed 5 bases, with 20 bases lying between them. CDR3 length: 16 residues. The CDR3 sequence: CASSPIGGGAGDTQYF. The CDR3 bases are TGTGCCAGCAGTCCTATTGGCGGAGGGGCCGGAGATACGCAGTATTTT.

In this sample, this clone turned up once. V and J are TRBV30 and TRBJ1-2, with a weak D call TRBD1 (5 bases). Trimming left V 7 bases short and J 3 bases short, with 15 bases between. CDR1 is GTSNPN and CDR2 is SVGIG in the germline V gene (reference sequence). The CDR3 is 13 amino acids. DNA for the CDR3: TGTGCCTCTGGCGGTGGGGGGTACTATGGCTACACCTTC. As protein: CASGGGGYYGYTF.

V usage is TRBV6-5 and J usage is TRBJ2-4; possible D gene TRBD2, 6 bases. From germline, CDR1 is MNHEY and CDR2 SVGAGI. CDR3 length: 14 residues. Trimming cost V 11 bases and J 2 bases, with 16 bases left between them. CDR3 sequence (DNA): TGTGCCGTCCATCCCGGGGGTTCCAAAAACATTCAGTACTTC. This gives the protein CAVHPGGSKNIQYF.

The chain couples TRBV2 to TRBJ2-7, with D possibly being TRBD2 (6 bases). Germline CDR1 reads SNHLY; CDR2 reads FYNNEI. This CDR3 comprises 15 residues. The V and J ends lost 3 bases and 1 base respectively, with 13 bases between them. The CDR3 protein is CASSDPGLDSYEQYF. In nucleotides, the CDR3 is TGTGCCAGCAGTGACCCGGGACTCGATTCCTACGAGCAGTACTTC.

This chain connects TRBV2 to TRBJ2-6; 8 bases match TRBD1. The CDR3 runs to 15 residues. CDR1 SNHLY and CDR2 FYNNEI come from the germline V gene. J lost 1 base, V lost 4 bases, and 0 bases had no gene match. This CDR3 reads CASSGQGSGANVLTF. CDR3 DNA sequence: TGTGCCAGCAGTGGACAGGGGTCTGGGGCCAACGTCCTGACTTTC.

Only a few counts were recorded for this clone. Other DNA sequences in this specimen translate into the identical CDR3. The CDR3 DNA sequence: TGTGCCAGCAGCCAAGGTGACGAGCAGTACTTC. It codes for CASSQGDEQYF. The chain recombines TRBV4-2 with TRBJ2-7; D ambiguous. Germline CDR1 reads LGHNA; CDR2 reads YNFKEQ. The CDR3 has 11 residues. The ends were cut back, 1 base at V and 5 bases at J, with 3 bases in the middle.

The rearrangement uses TRBV29-1 and TRBJ1-2; D remains unclear. Trimming stripped 3 bases from V and 4 bases from J, with 3 bases between. This CDR3 has 10 amino acids. Germline loops: CDR1 SQVTM, CDR2 ANQGSEA. The CDR3, as DNA: TGCAGCGTTGAGACCTATGGCTACACCTTC. Translation gives CSVETYGYTF.

The gene calls are TRBV14 and TRBJ2-5; 8 bases are shared with TRBD1. The CDR3 spans 15 residues. V lost 2 bases to trimming and J lost 3 bases; unmatched junction nucleotides: 5. Germline CDR1 is SGHDN and CDR2 is FVKESK. The CDR3 DNA reads TGTGCCAGCAGCCAAACCGGACAGGGCGAAGAGACCCAGTACTTC. It specifies CASSQTGQGEETQYF.

This clone was picked up a small number of times. The J gene is TRBJ2-5, the V gene TRBV5-6; the match to TRBD2 covers 8 bases. The CDR3 loop spans 15 amino acids. V lost 0 bases and J lost 6; bases outside the gene matches: 7. CDR1 and CDR2 (germline): SGHDT, YYEEEE. In DNA, the CDR3 is TGTGCCAGCAGCTTGGACGGGGGGGCTCGGAAGACCCAGTACTTC. Protein: CASSLDGGARKTQYF.

The rearrangement joins TRBV29-1 to TRBJ2-2; no clear D gene. This CDR3 comprises 12 residues. The V gene's germline CDR1 is SQVTM and CDR2 ANQGSEA. V was cut by 6 bases and J by 7 bases, with 12 bases left in between. The CDR3 DNA follows: TGCAGCGTCGGCAGTCCTGGCGGGGAGCTGTTTTTT. It translates to CSVGSPGGELFF.

This sequence joins TRBV5-1 and TRBJ1-1, with 8 bases fitting TRBD1. The junction had 4 bases not matched to a gene; V was cut back by 0 bases and J by 6 bases. The CDR3 extends over 14 amino acids. Germline values: CDR1 SGHRS, CDR2 YFSETQ. In DNA, the CDR3 is TGCGCCAGCAGCTTGGGGACAGGGTTGCCTGAAGCTTTCTTT. Its translation: CASSLGTGLPEAFF.

This clone was seen only a few times. The rearrangement links TRBV2 to TRBJ2-1; D gene uncertain. CDR1 SNHLY and CDR2 FYNNEI come from the germline V gene. The length of the CDR3 is 13 residues. Trimming cost V 7 bases and J 0 bases, with 7 bases left between them. For the CDR3, the DNA is TGTGCCAGCATGGCGAGCTCCTACAATGAGCAGTTCTTC. This sequence encodes CASMASSYNEQFF.

The V call is TRBV18, the J call TRBJ2-4; D uncertain. The CDR3 covers 14 residues. Looked up from germline, CDR1 is KGHSH and CDR2 is LQKENI. V was trimmed by 0 bases and J by 5 bases, leaving 8 bases between them. The DNA of the CDR3 is TGTGCCAGCTCACCACCGGACCGTCAAAACATTCAGTACTTC. Protein sequence: CASSPPDRQNIQYF.

The V gene is TRBV6-6, the J gene TRBJ2-1; D remains ambiguous. CDR1 MNHNY and CDR2 SVGAGI come from the germline V gene (reference sequence). The CDR3 is 10 amino acids. The ends were cut back, 4 bases at V and 6 bases at J, with 1 base in the middle. The DNA of the CDR3 is TGTGCCAGCAGTTTCAATGAGCAGTTCTTC. Translating it yields CASSFNEQFF.

The genes are TRBV7-3 and TRBJ2-1, with D possibly TRBD2 on 6 matching bases. CDR1 is SGHTA and CDR2 is FQGTGA in the germline V gene. Trimming cost V 2 bases and J 5 bases, with 10 bases left between them. The CDR3 has 14 amino acids. CDR3 coding DNA: TGTGCCAGCAGCTTATGGGGAGGTCACAATGAGCAGTTCTTC. Its translation: CASSLWGGHNEQFF. Full variable domain (missing parts from reference TRBV7-3 and TRBJ2-1): GAGVSQTPSNKVTEKGKYVELRCDPISGHTALYWYRQSLGQGPEFLIYFQGTGAADDSGLPNDRFFAVRPEGSVSTLKIQRTERGDSAVYLCASSLWGGHNEQFFGPGTRLTVL.

This clone was seen more than once but under ten times. The V call is TRBV28, the J call TRBJ1-2; a possible D gene is TRBD1 (6 bases). Germline-derived CDR1 and CDR2 are MDHEN and SYDVKM. The CDR3 has 13 residues. V was shortened by 4 bases and J by 7 bases, with 13 bases between the two germline ends. The CDR3 nucleotides read TGTGCCAGCAGTTCAGCCAGGGGAGGTGGCTACACCTTC. Translating it yields CASSSARGGGYTF.

The genes are TRBV4-2 and TRBJ2-6; no reliable D call. The V gene lost 0 bases and the J gene lost 2 bases, with 8 bases spanning the gap. CDR1 LGHNA and CDR2 YNFKEQ come from the germline V gene. This CDR3 is 16 amino acids long. CDR3 DNA sequence: TGTGCCAGCAGCCAAGATCGTACTGCTGGGGCCAACGTCCTGACTTTC. Translation gives CASSQDRTAGANVLTF.

This rearrangement joins TRBV11-3 to TRBJ2-5; 13 bases align to TRBD2. V gave up 4 bases and J gave up 1 base; unmatched junction bases: 6. CDR1 is SGHNT and CDR2 is YENEEA in the germline V gene. CDR3 length equals 17 residues. CDR3 in DNA: TGTGCCAGCAGCTCAGGGGGACTAGCGGGATCCCAAGAGACCCAGTACTTC. It encodes CASSSGGLAGSQETQYF. Full variable domain (missing parts from reference TRBV11-3 and TRBJ2-5): EAGVVQSPRYKIIEKKQPVAFWCNPISGHNTLYWYLQNLGQGPELLIRYENEEAVDDSQLPKDRFSAERLKGVDSTLKIQPAELGDSAVYLCASSSGGLAGSQETQYFGPGTRLLVL.

The CDR3 loop is CASSSRAPYEQYF. CDR3 coding DNA: TGTGCCAGCAGTTCCAGGGCACCCTACGAGCAGTACTTC. This chain links TRBV27 with TRBJ2-7; perhaps TRBD1 as D (5 bases). V lost 4 bases to trimming and J lost 2 bases, with 9 bases between them. The CDR3 spans 13 residues. Germline-derived CDR1 and CDR2 are MNHEY and SMNVEV (reference sequence).

In this sample, this clone turned up a few times. The chain employs TRBV7-9 and TRBJ2-4, with D maybe TRBD2 (6 bases). Germline assignment: CDR1 SEHNR and CDR2 FQNEAQ (reference sequence). The CDR3 consists of 15 residues. The V gene lost 5 bases and the J gene lost 9 bases, with 20 bases spanning the gap. The chain's CDR3 is CASSLEGHRGVIQYF. In nucleotides, the CDR3 is TGTGCCAGCAGCCTCGAGGGGCACCGCGGGGTCATTCAGTACTTC.

The chain employs TRBV29-1 and TRBJ2-7; 7 nucleotides match TRBD1. V gave up 5 bases and J gave up 0 bases; unmatched junction bases: 7. The CDR3 length is 14 residues. In germline, CDR1 is SQVTM, CDR2 ANQGSEA. The CDR3 reads CSVFVGTVSYEQYF. CDR3 bases: TGCAGCGTTTTCGTAGGGACAGTCTCCTACGAGCAGTACTTC.